The sequence of this T cell receptor beta chain was determined in a study of T-cell reconstitution after alpha-beta-depleted transplantation in children. Study conclusions and caveats: By about two months after transplant, alpha-beta T cells reportedly arose from several hundred graft clones that had expanded. Counts and diversity of T cells one year after transplant came mostly from newly produced T cells. Some patients showed high day-60 TCRbeta diversity, which derived from surviving recipient T cells and thymic progenitors.

A word on this clonotype: Its antigen is as yet unknown.

CDR1 SGDLS and CDR2 YYNGEE come from the germline V gene. The CDR3 extends over 16 amino acids. With 4 bases removed from V and 0 bases from J, the gap between germline ends came to 11 bases. A library of TCRbeta sequences, prepared with unique molecular identifiers, was generated. TCRdb ran MiXCR on the PCR reads and lists one entry per CDR3 protein. This sample has about 980,000 distinct CDR3 sequences, with roughly 31% found just once. The source is a boy younger than two who had a stem cell transplant for SCID, so the T cells may come from the graft donor. Here the sequenced sample was PBMCs, mostly from graft donor cells, taken 360 days after TCRalphabeta/CD19-depleted stem cell transplant. The J gene is TRBJ2-6, the V gene TRBV9; tentatively, D is TRBD1 or TRBD2 (6 bases each). The CDR3 protein is CASSPPGASGANVLTF. CDR3 in DNA: TGTGCCAGCAGCCCCCCGGGGGCCTCTGGGGCCAACGTCCTGACTTTC.